This T cell receptor beta chain was retrieved from a study of cytomegalovirus exposure and HLA in healthy donors. Data came from immunoSEQ multiplex PCR; TCRdb stores just in-frame clones and leaves some out. The data show 90,000 to 150,000 clones, with roughly 82% seen just once and roughly 5% held by the top ten. Germline V gene lookup returns CDR1 LNHDA and CDR2 SQIVND (reference sequence). CDR3 length equals 13 residues. Trimming took off 1 base at V and 9 bases at J, with 12 bases between the two ends. Sample: PBMCs. The source is a man younger than 30 in good health and CMV-seronegative. V is TRBV19 and J is TRBJ1-2; maybe TRBD1 (5 bases). The CDR3 here is CASSIAAGLSYTF. Written as DNA, the CDR3 is TGTGCCAGTAGTATAGCAGCAGGGCTGAGCTACACCTTC.